This T cell receptor beta chain appears in the sequencing data of a study of cytomegalovirus exposure and HLA in healthy donors. Study results and limitations: Immune exposure was documented only through CMV serostatus. When analyzed later, a missense DCLRE1C variant was found to be linked to TCR beta V- and J-gene trimming. Published work reported that the classifier diagnosed cytomegalovirus status with high specificity and sensitivity.

The germline CDR1 and CDR2 sequences are LNHDA and SQIVND (reference sequence). The V gene lost 8 bases and the J gene lost 6 bases, with 13 bases spanning the gap. The CDR3 length is 13 residues. On this clone itself: Its antigen is still unknown.

Primers: 60 Vbeta forward and 13 Jbeta reverse. Original processing methods: Later analysis identified 80 million to 85 million unique TCR beta chains, 8.5 million to 13 million shared. Measured with immunoSEQ multiplex PCR; TCRdb has only the in-frame clones, and not every one. That table gives V, J and clone size, and the DNA gave D and trimming. The sample yields 150,000 to 200,000 clones, roughly 75% seen once. This chain joins TRBV19 and TRBJ2-2; tentatively, D is TRBD1 (5 bases). The clonotype comes from a woman aged 35 to 49 in good health and CMV-seropositive. Sequencing was performed on PBMCs. CDR3 nucleotides: TGTGCCAGTGGGGCCGGTGGGGCCGGGGAGCTGTTTTTT. The encoded protein is CASGAGGAGELFF.